The 17 T cell receptor beta chains given below trace back to one sample, sequenced in a study of OX40 agonist ivuxolimab in advanced cancers. The data were produced by immunoSEQ multiplex PCR, yet TCRdb's version contains in-frame clones alone and is incomplete. The data show about 45,000 clones, with 80% to 90% seen just once and roughly 2.6% held by the top ten. This sample comprised CD4+ or CD8+ T cells sorted from blood, obtained in a trial of the OX40 agonist ivuxolimab. These receptors were collected from an adult with an advanced solid tumor such as melanoma, head and neck, liver or kidney cancer.

Only one count was recorded for this clone. The chain has TRBV5-4 and TRBJ1-4, with 11 bases aligning to TRBD1. The ends lost 1 base at V and 7 bases at J; junction bases unmatched: 6. The CDR3 loop spans 16 amino acids. Germline lookup yields CDR1 SGHNT and CDR2 YYREEE (reference sequence). The CDR3 is CASSLLGTGGSEKLFF. In nucleotides, the CDR3 is TGTGCCAGCAGCTTGTTAGGGACAGGGGGAAGTGAAAAACTGTTTTTT.

The V call is TRBV5-4, the J call TRBJ2-7; D possibly uses TRBD1 or TRBD2 (5 bases each). V dropped 0 bases and J dropped 4 bases, with 8 bases sitting between them. The CDR3 runs 13 residues. Germline V gives CDR1 SGHNT, CDR2 YYREEE (reference sequence). The CDR3 DNA reads TGTGCCAGCAGCTTGGAGAGGGGTTACGAGCAGTACTTC. This encodes CASSLERGYEQYF.

The chain uses TRBV2 and TRBJ2-7, with 10 bases identical to TRBD1. The CDR3 extends over 14 amino acids. The V gene end was trimmed by 4 bases and the J gene end by 5 bases; junction bases not matched to a gene: 5. The germline V gene encodes CDR1 SNHLY and CDR2 FYNNEI. CDR3 sequence (DNA): TGTGCCAGCAGTGTCGGGACAGGGGTCCACGAGCAGTACTTC. This translates into CASSVGTGVHEQYF. The full variable domain, rest sourced from reference TRBV2 and TRBJ2-7, is EPEVTQTPSHQVTQMGQEVILRCVPISNHLYFYWYRQILGQKVEFLVSFYNNEISEKSEIFDDQFSVERPDGSNFTLKIRSTKLEDSAMYFCASSVGTGVHEQYFGPGTRLTVT.

The chain couples TRBV10-3 to TRBJ1-1; D is possibly TRBD1 (5 bases). Germline V gene data show CDR1 as ENHRY and CDR2 as SYGVKD. The CDR3 has 13 residues. With 7 bases removed from V and 4 bases from J, the gap between germline ends came to 13 bases. CDR3 sequence (DNA): TGTGCCATCACCCCGGGACCCAGCACTGAAGCTTTCTTT. Encoded protein: CAITPGPSTEAFF.

This rearrangement joins TRBV5-1 to TRBJ1-1; possible D gene TRBD1, 6 bases. Per the germline V gene, CDR1 is SGHRS and CDR2 is YFSETQ. The length of the CDR3 is 15 residues. V was trimmed by 0 bases and J by 9 bases, leaving 18 bases between them. The CDR3 region has the DNA TGCGCCAGCAGCTTGGGTCGATCAGGGGATAATAAAGCTTTCTTT. Residues: CASSLGRSGDNKAFF.

This chain joins TRBV9 and TRBJ2-3; a possible D gene is TRBD2 (6 bases). The germline V and J ends were trimmed by 3 bases and 0 bases, with 8 bases remaining between them. CDR3 size: 14 residues. CDR1 SGDLS and CDR2 YYNGEE come from the germline V gene. The CDR3 reads CASSEAGSTDTQYF. For the CDR3, the DNA is TGTGCCAGCAGCGAAGCGGGCAGCACAGATACGCAGTATTTT.

The chain carries TRBV19 and TRBJ2-2, with 12 bases identical to TRBD2. Germline CDR1 is LNHDA and CDR2 is SQIVND (reference sequence). Unmatched junction bases numbered 9, after V lost 9 bases and J lost 7 bases. This CDR3 spans 15 amino acids. CDR3 bases: TGTGCCAGCCGGACTAGCGGGAATCTCGTCGGGGAGCTGTTTTTT. This codes for CASRTSGNLVGELFF.

CDR3 sequence: CASSPPGTAGNEQFF. In DNA form, the CDR3 reads TGCGCCAGCAGCCCCCCCGGGACCGCAGGAAATGAGCAGTTCTTC. The V gene is TRBV4-1, the J gene TRBJ2-1; D may correspond to TRBD1 or TRBD2 (5 bases each). The CDR3 loop spans 15 amino acids. Germline loops: CDR1 MGHRA, CDR2 YSYEKL. V lost 4 bases and J 7 bases, leaving 17 bases between the germline ends.

V gene TRBV7-2 combines with J gene TRBJ2-1; D is unclear. CDR3 length: 15 residues. Trimming took 2 bases from V and 0 from J, leaving 8 bases between them. Germline lookup yields CDR1 SGHTA and CDR2 FQGNSA. The CDR3 region has the DNA TGTGCCAGCAGCTTAACGGAGTACTCCTACAATGAGCAGTTCTTC. Amino acid sequence: CASSLTEYSYNEQFF.

This chain links TRBV9 with TRBJ1-1, with D perhaps matching TRBD1 (5 bases). The CDR3 is made up of 14 amino acids. The germline V and J ends were trimmed by 1 base and 5 bases, with 12 bases remaining between them. Germline V gene sequence: CDR1 SGDLS, CDR2 YYNGEE. CDR3 bases: TGTGCCAGCAGCGTAAATCAGGGCTGGACTGAAGCTTTCTTT. Encoded protein: CASSVNQGWTEAFF.

This chain uses TRBV21-1 with TRBJ1-2. TRBV21-1 is marked as a pseudogene. There are 16 residues in the CDR3. CDR3 nucleotide sequence: TGTGCCAGCAGCAAAAGGTCGGGGGCAGTGGATTATGGCTACACCTTC. Translated: CASSKRSGAVDYGYTF.

The rearrangement links TRBV11-2 to TRBJ1-2, with D unresolved. Looked up from germline, CDR1 is SGHAT and CDR2 is FQNNGV. The CDR3 covers 12 residues. The V gene lost 0 bases and the J gene lost 5 bases, with 4 bases spanning the gap. The DNA of the CDR3 is TGTGCCAGCAGCTTAGATGGGTATGGCTACACCTTC. Translated, it gives CASSLDGYGYTF.

The chain combines TRBV12-5 with TRBJ1-5; 7 bases line up with TRBD1. Germline trimming cut 5 bases from V and 6 bases from J; bases unmatched to any gene: 7. Germline-derived CDR1 and CDR2 are LGHNT and FRNRAP. CDR3 size: 14 residues. The CDR3 reads CASGDRAPGQPQHF. In DNA form, the CDR3 reads TGTGCTAGTGGTGACAGGGCTCCTGGTCAGCCCCAGCATTTT.

J is TRBJ1-1 and V is TRBV5-4, with D possibly TRBD1 on 5 matching bases. Trimming left V 6 bases short and J 3 bases short, with 18 bases between. The CDR3 length is 15 residues. The germline V gene has CDR1 SGHNT and CDR2 YYREEE (reference sequence). The CDR3 sequence: CASTPRGGEDTEAFF. The DNA for the CDR3 is TGTGCCAGCACCCCACGGGGGGGAGAGGACACTGAAGCTTTCTTT.

The CDR3 loop reads CASSLRVDRTEAFF. In DNA, the CDR3 is TGTGCCAGCAGCTTACGCGTGGATAGGACTGAAGCTTTCTTT. The genes are TRBV7-8 and TRBJ1-1; D not certain. This CDR3 spans 14 amino acids. V lost 2 bases and J lost 5, with 12 bases in between. Germline assignment: CDR1 SGHVS and CDR2 FQNEAQ. Looking up the rest from reference TRBV7-8 and TRBJ1-1 gives the full variable domain: GAGVSQSPRYKVAKRGQDVALRCDPISGHVSLFWYQQALGQGPEFLTYFQNEAQLDKSGLPSDRFFAERPEGSVSTLKIQRTQQEDSAVYLCASSLRVDRTEAFFGQGTRLTVV.

The rearrangement uses TRBV4-1 and TRBJ2-2; 8 bases line up with TRBD2. Germline V CDR1 and CDR2: MGHRA, YSYEKL. The CDR3 is 15 residues long. V shed 1 base and J 6 bases; nucleotides not matched to a gene: 4. Here the CDR3 reads CASSQVGLAAGELFF. DNA for the CDR3: TGCGCCAGCAGCCAAGTTGGACTAGCTGCCGGGGAGCTGTTTTTT.

The V gene is TRBV7-2, the J gene TRBJ2-3; possibly TRBD1 or TRBD2 for D (5 bases each). The CDR3 runs 14 residues. Germline CDR1 and CDR2: SGHTA and FQGNSA. V was cut by 5 bases and J by 6 bases, with 15 bases left in between. The CDR3 coding sequence is TGTGCCAGCAGCCGGCTTACGGGGCGGGATACGCAGTATTTT. Its translation is CASSRLTGRDTQYF. The full variable domain, in which reference TRBV7-2 and TRBJ2-3 provide the parts outside the CDR3, is GAGVSQSPSNKVTEKGKDVELRCDPISGHTALYWYRQSLGQGLEFLIYFQGNSAPDKSGLPSDRFSAERTGGSVSTLTIQRTQQEDSAVYLCASSRLTGRDTQYFGPGTRLTVL.